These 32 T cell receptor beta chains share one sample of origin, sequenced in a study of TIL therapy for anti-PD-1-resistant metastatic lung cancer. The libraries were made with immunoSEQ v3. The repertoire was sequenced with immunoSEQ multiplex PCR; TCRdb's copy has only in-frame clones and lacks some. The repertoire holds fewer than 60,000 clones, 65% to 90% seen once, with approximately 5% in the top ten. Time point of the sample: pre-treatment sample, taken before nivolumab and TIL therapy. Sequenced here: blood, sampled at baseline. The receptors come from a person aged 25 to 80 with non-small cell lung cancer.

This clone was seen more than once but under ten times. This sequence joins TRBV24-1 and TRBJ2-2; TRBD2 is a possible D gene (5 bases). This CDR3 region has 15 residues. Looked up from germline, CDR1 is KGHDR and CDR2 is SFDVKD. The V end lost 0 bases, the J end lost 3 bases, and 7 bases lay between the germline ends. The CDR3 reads CATSDLGSHTGELFF. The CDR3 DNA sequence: TGTGCCACCAGTGATTTGGGGAGTCACACCGGGGAGCTGTTTTTT.

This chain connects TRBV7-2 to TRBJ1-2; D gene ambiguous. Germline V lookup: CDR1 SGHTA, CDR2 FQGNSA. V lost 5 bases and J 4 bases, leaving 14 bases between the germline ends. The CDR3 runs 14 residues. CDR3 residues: CASSGSRNLYGYTF. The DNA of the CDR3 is TGTGCCAGCAGCGGATCGAGAAACCTCTATGGCTACACCTTC. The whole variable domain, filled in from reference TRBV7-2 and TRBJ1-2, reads GAGVSQSPSNKVTEKGKDVELRCDPISGHTALYWYRQSLGQGLEFLIYFQGNSAPDKSGLPSDRFSAERTGGSVSTLTIQRTQQEDSAVYLCASSGSRNLYGYTFGSGTRLTVV.

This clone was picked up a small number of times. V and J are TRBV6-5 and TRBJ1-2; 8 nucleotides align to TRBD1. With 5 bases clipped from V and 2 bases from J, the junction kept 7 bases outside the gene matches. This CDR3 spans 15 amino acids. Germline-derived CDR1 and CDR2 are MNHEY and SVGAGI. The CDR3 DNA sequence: TGTGCCAGCAGTCTTCGACAGGGGTTCAACTATGGCTACACCTTC. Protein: CASSLRQGFNYGYTF.

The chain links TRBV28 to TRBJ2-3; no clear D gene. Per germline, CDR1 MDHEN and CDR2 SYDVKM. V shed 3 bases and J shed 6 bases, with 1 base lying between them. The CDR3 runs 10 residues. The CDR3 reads CASSFDTQYF. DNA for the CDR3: TGTGCCAGCAGTTTTGATACGCAGTATTTT.

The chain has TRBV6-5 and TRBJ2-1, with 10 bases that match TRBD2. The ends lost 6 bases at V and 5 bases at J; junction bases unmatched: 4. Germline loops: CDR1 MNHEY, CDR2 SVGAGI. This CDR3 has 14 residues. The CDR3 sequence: CASRFSGRNNEQFF. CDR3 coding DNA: TGTGCCAGCAGATTTAGCGGGAGGAACAATGAGCAGTTCTTC.

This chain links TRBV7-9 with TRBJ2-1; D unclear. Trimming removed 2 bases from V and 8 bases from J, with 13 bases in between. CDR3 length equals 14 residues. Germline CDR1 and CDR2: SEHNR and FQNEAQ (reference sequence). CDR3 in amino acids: CASSLWQAQDEQFF. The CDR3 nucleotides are TGTGCCAGCAGCTTATGGCAAGCCCAGGATGAGCAGTTCTTC.

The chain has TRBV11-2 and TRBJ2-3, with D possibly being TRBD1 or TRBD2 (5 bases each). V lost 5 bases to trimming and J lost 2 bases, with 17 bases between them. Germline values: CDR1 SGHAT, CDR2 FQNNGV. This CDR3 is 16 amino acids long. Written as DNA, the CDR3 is TGTGCCAGCAGCCCCCGAGGGGACCTACACACAGATACGCAGTATTTT. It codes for CASSPRGDLHTDTQYF. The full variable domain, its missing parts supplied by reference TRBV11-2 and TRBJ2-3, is EAGVAQSPRYKIIEKRQSVAFWCNPISGHATLYWYQQILGQGPKLLIQFQNNGVVDDSQLPKDRFSAERLKGVDSTLKIQPAKLEDSAVYLCASSPRGDLHTDTQYFGPGTRLTVL.

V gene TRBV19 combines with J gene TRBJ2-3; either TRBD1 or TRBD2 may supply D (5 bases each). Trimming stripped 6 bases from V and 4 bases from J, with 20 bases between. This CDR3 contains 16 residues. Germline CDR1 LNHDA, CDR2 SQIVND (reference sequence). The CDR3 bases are TGTGCCAGTAGATCACGGGGCCCCCGAAGGGCAGATACGCAGTATTTT. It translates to CASRSRGPRRADTQYF.

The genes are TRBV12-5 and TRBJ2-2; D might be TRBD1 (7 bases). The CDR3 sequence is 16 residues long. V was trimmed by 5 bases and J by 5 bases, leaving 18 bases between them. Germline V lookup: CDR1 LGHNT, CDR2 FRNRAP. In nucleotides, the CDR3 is TGTGCTAGTGGTCCCGATTCTTCAGGGGGGACCGGGGAGCTGTTTTTT. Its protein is CASGPDSSGGTGELFF.

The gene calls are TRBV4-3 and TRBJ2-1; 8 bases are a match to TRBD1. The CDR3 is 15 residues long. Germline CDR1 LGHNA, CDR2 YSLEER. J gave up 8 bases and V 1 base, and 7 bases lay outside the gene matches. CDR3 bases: TGCGCCAGCAGCCAAGCCAGCCGGACAGGGCATGAGCAGTTCTTC. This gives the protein CASSQASRTGHEQFF.

The CDR3 region is CASTPGDRETQYF. The CDR3 DNA follows: TGTGCCAGCACTCCTGGGGATCGTGAGACCCAGTACTTC. The rearrangement joins TRBV6-5 to TRBJ2-5; D remains unclear. With 7 bases removed from V and 5 bases from J, the gap between germline ends came to 14 bases. The CDR3 sequence is 13 residues long. In germline, CDR1 is MNHEY, CDR2 SVGAGI.

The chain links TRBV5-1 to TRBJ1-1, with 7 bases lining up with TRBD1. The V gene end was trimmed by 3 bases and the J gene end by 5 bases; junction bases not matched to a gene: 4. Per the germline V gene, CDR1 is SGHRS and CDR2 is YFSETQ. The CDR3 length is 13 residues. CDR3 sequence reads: CASSWGQTTEAFF. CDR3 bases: TGCGCCAGCAGCTGGGGACAGACTACTGAAGCTTTCTTT.

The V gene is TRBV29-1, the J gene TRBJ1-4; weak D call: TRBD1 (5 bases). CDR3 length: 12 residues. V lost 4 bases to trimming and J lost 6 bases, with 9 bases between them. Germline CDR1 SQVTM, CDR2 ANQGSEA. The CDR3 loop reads CSVVGVDEKLFF. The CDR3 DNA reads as TGCAGCGTTGTGGGGGTGGATGAAAAACTGTTTTTT.

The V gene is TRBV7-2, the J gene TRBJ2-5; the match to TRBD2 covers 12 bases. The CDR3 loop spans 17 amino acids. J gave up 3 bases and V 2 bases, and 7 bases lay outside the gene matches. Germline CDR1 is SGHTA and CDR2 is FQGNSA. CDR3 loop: CASSLTRLAGVEETQYF. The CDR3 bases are TGTGCCAGCAGCTTAACCAGACTAGCGGGAGTTGAAGAGACCCAGTACTTC.

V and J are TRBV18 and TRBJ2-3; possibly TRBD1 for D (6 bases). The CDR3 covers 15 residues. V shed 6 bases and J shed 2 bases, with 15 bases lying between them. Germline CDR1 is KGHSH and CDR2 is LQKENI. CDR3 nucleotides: TGTGCCAGCTCTCTCCCGGGACACAACACAGATACGCAGTATTTT. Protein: CASSLPGHNTDTQYF. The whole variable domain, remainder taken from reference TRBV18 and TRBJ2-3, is NAGVMQNPRHLVRRRGQEARLRCSPMKGHSHVYWYRQLPEEGLKFMVYLQKENIIDESGMPKERFSAEFPKEGPSILRIQQVVRGDSAAYFCASSLPGHNTDTQYFGPGTRLTVL.

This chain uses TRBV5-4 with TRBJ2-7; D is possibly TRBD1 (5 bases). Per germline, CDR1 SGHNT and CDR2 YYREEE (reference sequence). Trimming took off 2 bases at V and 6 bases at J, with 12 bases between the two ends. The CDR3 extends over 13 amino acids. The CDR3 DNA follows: TGTGCCAGCAGCTTCCAGGGAAGTCCCGAGCAGTACTTC. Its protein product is CASSFQGSPEQYF.

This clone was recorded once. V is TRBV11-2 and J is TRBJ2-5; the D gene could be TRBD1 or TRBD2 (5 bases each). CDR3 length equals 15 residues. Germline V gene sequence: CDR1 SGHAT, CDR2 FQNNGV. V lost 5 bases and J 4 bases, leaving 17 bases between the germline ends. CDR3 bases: TGTGCCAGCAGCCCCCCGGGGCAGGGAATAGAGACCCAGTACTTC. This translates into CASSPPGQGIETQYF.

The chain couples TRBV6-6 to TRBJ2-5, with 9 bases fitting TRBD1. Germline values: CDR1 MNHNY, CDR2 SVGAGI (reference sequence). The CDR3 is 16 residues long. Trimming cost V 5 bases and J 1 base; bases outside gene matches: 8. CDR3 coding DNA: TGTGCCAGCAGTCGACAGGGGGGCTTCTCCCAAGAGACCCAGTACTTC. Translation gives CASSRQGGFSQETQYF.

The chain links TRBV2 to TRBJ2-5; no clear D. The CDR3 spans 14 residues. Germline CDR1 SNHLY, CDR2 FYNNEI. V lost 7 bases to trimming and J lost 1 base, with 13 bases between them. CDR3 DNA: TGTGCCAGCACCGGTGAAGGGTCCCAAGAGACCCAGTACTTC. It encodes CASTGEGSQETQYF.

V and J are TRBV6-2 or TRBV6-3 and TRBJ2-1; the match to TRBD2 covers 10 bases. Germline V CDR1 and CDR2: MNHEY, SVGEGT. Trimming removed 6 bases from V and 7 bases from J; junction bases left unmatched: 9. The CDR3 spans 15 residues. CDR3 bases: TGTGCCAGCAGCAGTTCGCAGCGGGGGGGAAATGAGCAGTTCTTC. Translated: CASSSSQRGGNEQFF.

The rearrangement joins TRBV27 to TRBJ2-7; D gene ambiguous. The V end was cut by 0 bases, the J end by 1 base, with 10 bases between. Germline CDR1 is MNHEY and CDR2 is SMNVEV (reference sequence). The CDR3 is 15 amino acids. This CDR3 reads CASSLSFGVSYEQYF. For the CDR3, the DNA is TGTGCCAGCAGTTTATCGTTCGGCGTATCCTACGAGCAGTACTTC.

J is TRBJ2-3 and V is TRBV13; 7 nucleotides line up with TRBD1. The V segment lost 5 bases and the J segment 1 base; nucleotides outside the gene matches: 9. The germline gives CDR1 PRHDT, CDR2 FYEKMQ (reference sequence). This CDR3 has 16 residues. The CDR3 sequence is CASSPRQGGGTDTQYF. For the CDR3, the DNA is TGTGCCAGCAGCCCCCGACAGGGTGGAGGCACAGATACGCAGTATTTT.

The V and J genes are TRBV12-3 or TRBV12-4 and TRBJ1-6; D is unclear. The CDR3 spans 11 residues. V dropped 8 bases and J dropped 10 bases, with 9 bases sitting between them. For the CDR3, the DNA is TGTGCCAGCGGCCGTGGGTCACCCCTCCACTTT. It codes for CASGRGSPLHF.

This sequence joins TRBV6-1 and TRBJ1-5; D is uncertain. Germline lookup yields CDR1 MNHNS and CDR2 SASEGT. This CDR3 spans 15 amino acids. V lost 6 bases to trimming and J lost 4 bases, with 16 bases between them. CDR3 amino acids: CASRYPEGQNQPQHF. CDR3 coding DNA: TGTGCCAGCAGGTACCCGGAAGGTCAAAATCAGCCCCAGCATTTT.

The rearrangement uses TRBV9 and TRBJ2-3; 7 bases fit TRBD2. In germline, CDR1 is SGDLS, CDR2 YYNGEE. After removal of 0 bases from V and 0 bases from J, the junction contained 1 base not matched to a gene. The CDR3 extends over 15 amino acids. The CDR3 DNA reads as TGTGCCAGCAGCGTAGTTAGCGGGAGCACAGATACGCAGTATTTT. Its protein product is CASSVVSGSTDTQYF. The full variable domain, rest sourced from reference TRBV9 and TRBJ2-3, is DSGVTQTPKHLITATGQRVTLRCSPRSGDLSVYWYQQSLDQGLQFLIQYYNGEERAKGNILERFSAQQFPDLHSELNLSSLELGDSALYFCASSVVSGSTDTQYFGPGTRLTVL.

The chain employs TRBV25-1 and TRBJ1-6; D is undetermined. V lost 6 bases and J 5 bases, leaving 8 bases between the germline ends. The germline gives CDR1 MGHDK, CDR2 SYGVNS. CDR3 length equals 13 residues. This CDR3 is CASSRNDNSPLHF. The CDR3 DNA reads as TGTGCCAGCAGCCGGAATGATAATTCACCCCTCCACTTT.

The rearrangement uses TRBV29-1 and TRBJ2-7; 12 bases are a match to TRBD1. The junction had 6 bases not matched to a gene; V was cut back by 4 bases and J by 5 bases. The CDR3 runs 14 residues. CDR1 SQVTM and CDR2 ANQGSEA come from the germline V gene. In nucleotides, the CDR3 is TGCAGCGTTGGTGGGGGGACAGGGGGCGACGAGCAGTACTTC. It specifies CSVGGGTGGDEQYF.

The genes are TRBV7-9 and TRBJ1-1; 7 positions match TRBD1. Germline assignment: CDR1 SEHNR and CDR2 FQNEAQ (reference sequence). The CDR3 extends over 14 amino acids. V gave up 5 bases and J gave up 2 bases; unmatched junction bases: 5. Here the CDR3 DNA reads TGTGCCAGCAGCCCCCGACAGGGTAACACTGAAGCTTTCTTT. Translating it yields CASSPRQGNTEAFF.

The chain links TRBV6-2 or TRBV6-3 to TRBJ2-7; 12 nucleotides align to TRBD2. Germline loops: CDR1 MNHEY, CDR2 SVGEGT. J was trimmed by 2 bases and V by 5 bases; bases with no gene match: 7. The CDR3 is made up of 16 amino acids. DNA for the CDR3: TGTGCCAGCAGTCCACCCGGACTAGCGGGACCCTACGAGCAGTACTTC. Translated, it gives CASSPPGLAGPYEQYF.

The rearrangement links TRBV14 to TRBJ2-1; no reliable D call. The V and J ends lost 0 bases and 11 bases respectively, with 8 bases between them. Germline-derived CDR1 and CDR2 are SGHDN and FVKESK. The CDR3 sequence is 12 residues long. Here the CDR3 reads CASSQEGRKQFF. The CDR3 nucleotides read TGTGCCAGCAGCCAAGAGGGAAGAAAGCAGTTCTTC. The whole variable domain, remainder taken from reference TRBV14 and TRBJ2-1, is EAGVTQFPSHSVIEKGQTVTLRCDPISGHDNLYWYRRVMGKEIKFLLHFVKESKQDESGMPNNRFLAERTGGTYSTLKVQPAELEDSGVYFCASSQEGRKQFFGPGTRLTVL.

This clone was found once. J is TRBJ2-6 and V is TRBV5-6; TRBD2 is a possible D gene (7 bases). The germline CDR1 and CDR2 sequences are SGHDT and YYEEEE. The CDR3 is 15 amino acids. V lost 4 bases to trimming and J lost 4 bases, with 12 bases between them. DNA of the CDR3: TGTGCCAGCAGCCCGGGGGGCTGGGGGGCCAACGTCCTGACTTTC. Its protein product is CASSPGGWGANVLTF.

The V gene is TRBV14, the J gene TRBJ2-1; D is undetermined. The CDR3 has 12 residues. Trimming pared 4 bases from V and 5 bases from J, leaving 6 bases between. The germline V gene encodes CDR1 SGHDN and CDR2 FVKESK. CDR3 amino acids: CASSPQHNEQFF. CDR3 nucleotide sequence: TGTGCCAGCAGCCCCCAGCACAATGAGCAGTTCTTC.